This T cell receptor beta chain was identified in a study of blood T cell repertoires in COVID-19. Only in-frame clones appear in the TCRdb table, and some are missing; sequencing was by immunoSEQ multiplex PCR. This table holds around 150,000 clones, 70% to 90% found once. This clone was found a few times. The CDR3 has 15 amino acids. The rearrangement uses TRBV21-1 and TRBJ2-2; TRBD1, the table's D call, lacks a check against the DNA. TRBV21-1 counts as a pseudogene. The receptor comes from a woman aged 50 to 65 with acute COVID-19. The sequenced sample consisted of PBMCs or T cells enriched from blood (not recorded which). The CDR3 DNA follows: TGTGCCAGCAGCCCACGGGACAGAGGCACCGGGGAGCTGTTTTTT. It is translated as CASSPRDRGTGELFF.